These 21 T cell receptor beta chains were sequenced from one sample in a study of T cell responses to AZD1222 COVID-19 vaccine. The assay was immunoSEQ multiplex PCR, and TCRdb's table has in-frame clones only and misses some. The sample holds roughly 120,000 clones, about 88% seen once. The sequencing here drew on peripheral blood, taken on day 0 of AZD1222 vaccination. The origin of the receptors is an adult in good health.

The chain joins TRBV11-3 to TRBJ1-6; D is perhaps TRBD1 (6 bases). Deletions cut 3 bases from V and 9 bases from J, with 15 bases between. From germline, CDR1 is SGHNT and CDR2 YENEEA. This CDR3 region has 15 residues. The CDR3 nucleotides read TGTGCCAGCAGCTTGGGGGGGGCCGTTGGTTCACCCCTCCACTTT. This gives the protein CASSLGGAVGSPLHF.

The chain carries TRBV11-3 and TRBJ2-7; 9 bases are shared with TRBD2. After removal of 8 bases from V and 2 bases from J, the junction contained 7 bases not matched to a gene. The CDR3 sequence is 14 residues long. Germline CDR1 SGHNT, CDR2 YENEEA. The CDR3 DNA sequence: TGTGCCAGCCTGTCCGGGACTAGCCCCTACGAGCAGTACGTC. This translates into CASLSGTSPYEQYV.

This chain uses TRBV4-2 with TRBJ1-6, with D uncertain. V was cut by 0 bases and J by 10 bases, with 7 bases left in between. Germline lookup yields CDR1 LGHNA and CDR2 YNFKEQ. CDR3 length: 13 amino acids. DNA of the CDR3: TGTGCCAGCAGCCAAGAGGGTGCCTCACCCCTCCACTTT. Translation: CASSQEGASPLHF.

The V and J genes are TRBV4-1 and TRBJ2-4; TRBD1 or TRBD2 may be the D gene (6 bases each). CDR1 and CDR2 (germline): MGHRA, YSYEKL. This CDR3 has 16 residues. The ends were cut back, 5 bases at V and 4 bases at J, with 18 bases in the middle. CDR3 in amino acids: CASSFREPGAKNIQYF. The CDR3 DNA reads as TGCGCCAGCAGCTTCAGGGAACCGGGGGCGAAAAACATTCAGTACTTC.

Only a few counts were recorded for this clone. The chain combines TRBV5-1 with TRBJ2-7, with 8 positions matching TRBD2. CDR3 length equals 14 residues. V was clipped by 4 bases and J by 1 base; unmatched bases: 4. Per the germline V gene, CDR1 is SGHRS and CDR2 is YFSETQ. CDR3 sequence: CASSPTSASYEQYF. The CDR3 bases are TGCGCCAGCAGCCCGACTAGCGCATCCTACGAGCAGTACTTC.

This clone was detected once. The chain links TRBV5-4 to TRBJ1-4; tentative D call: TRBD1 (6 bases). The CDR3 extends over 14 amino acids. Trimming pared 4 bases from V and 1 base from J, leaving 8 bases between. Germline V lookup: CDR1 SGHNT, CDR2 YYREEE (reference sequence). DNA for the CDR3: TGTGCCAGCAGCCTGGACAGAACTAATGAAAAACTGTTTTTT. This gives the protein CASSLDRTNEKLFF. Supplemented by reference TRBV5-4 and TRBJ1-4, the full variable domain reads ETGVTQSPTHLIKTRGQQVTLRCSSQSGHNTVSWYQQALGQGPQFIFQYYREEENGRGNFPPRFSGLQFPNYSSELNVNALELDDSALYLCASSLDRTNEKLFFGSGTQLSVL.

The rearrangement joins TRBV7-3 to TRBJ2-1, with 11 bases lining up with TRBD2. Germline V lookup: CDR1 SGHTA, CDR2 FQGTGA. This CDR3 spans 17 amino acids. With 5 bases clipped from V and 4 bases from J, the junction kept 10 bases outside the gene matches. The DNA for the CDR3 is TGTGCCAGCAGCCCAAGGGCTAGCGGGAGGTCGTACAATGAGCAGTTCTTC. Translation gives CASSPRASGRSYNEQFF.

The chain combines TRBV6-5 with TRBJ1-2, with 8 bases that match TRBD1. J lost 6 bases, V lost 4 bases, and 13 bases had no gene match. CDR1 and CDR2 from the germline V gene are MNHEY and SVGAGI. This CDR3 is built from 16 residues. CDR3 loop: CASSSGTGGKVDGYTF. The CDR3 DNA sequence: TGTGCCAGCAGTTCCGGGACAGGAGGGAAGGTGGATGGCTACACCTTC.

This rearrangement joins TRBV27 to TRBJ1-2, with a possible D match to TRBD1 (5 bases). The ends were cut back, 3 bases at V and 0 bases at J, with 11 bases in the middle. Germline CDR1 is MNHEY and CDR2 is SMNVEV (reference sequence). CDR3 size: 15 residues. The CDR3 sequence is CASSFGGTTNYGYTF. As DNA, the CDR3 is TGTGCCAGCAGTTTCGGCGGGACCACTAACTATGGCTACACCTTC.

This chain uses TRBV7-8 with TRBJ1-4; D not certain. V was clipped by 0 bases and J by 4 bases, with 12 bases between them. Germline V CDR1 and CDR2: SGHVS, FQNEAQ. CDR3 length equals 16 residues. CDR3 residues: CASSLALSLDNEKLFF. The CDR3 DNA reads TGTGCCAGCAGCTTAGCGCTAAGTTTAGATAATGAAAAACTGTTTTTT.

The rearrangement links TRBV9 to TRBJ2-3; D ambiguous. The CDR3 is made up of 12 amino acids. Germline V lookup: CDR1 SGDLS, CDR2 YYNGEE. The V and J ends lost 0 bases and 6 bases respectively, with 5 bases between them. CDR3: CASSVGQDTQYF. The DNA for the CDR3 is TGTGCCAGCAGCGTAGGCCAGGATACGCAGTATTTT.

V and J are TRBV15 and TRBJ1-1; possibly TRBD1 for D (5 bases). Germline-derived CDR1 and CDR2 are LNHNV and YYDKDF (reference sequence). The CDR3 runs to 15 residues. The ends were cut back, 0 bases at V and 4 bases at J, with 12 bases in the middle. CDR3 DNA: TGTGCCACCAGCAGAGATTGGGTAGGGACCACTGAAGCTTTCTTT. Its translation is CATSRDWVGTTEAFF.

The rearrangement uses TRBV4-3 and TRBJ2-3, with D perhaps matching TRBD2 (6 bases). CDR3 length: 15 amino acids. In germline, CDR1 is LGHNA, CDR2 YSLEER. V shed 0 bases and J shed 6 bases, with 13 bases lying between them. The CDR3 protein is CASSQEAPGGDTQYF. For the CDR3, the DNA is TGCGCCAGCAGCCAAGAAGCGCCTGGAGGGGATACGCAGTATTTT.

This sequence joins TRBV27 and TRBJ2-2; tentative D call: TRBD1 (6 bases). Germline V gives CDR1 MNHEY, CDR2 SMNVEV (reference sequence). The CDR3 consists of 13 residues. V lost 3 bases and J lost 5, with 7 bases in between. DNA for the CDR3: TGTGCCAGCAGTTTCCAGGGGACCGGGGAGCTGTTTTTT. It yields the protein CASSFQGTGELFF.

This clone has more than one count but fewer than ten. This chain joins TRBV28 and TRBJ2-2, with a possible D match to TRBD2 (6 bases). CDR3 length: 14 amino acids. Trimming removed 5 bases at V and 0 bases at J, with 7 bases between. Germline V gene sequence: CDR1 MDHEN, CDR2 SYDVKM. The CDR3 DNA is TGTGCCAGCAGTCGACTAGCGAACACCGGGGAGCTGTTTTTT. It encodes CASSRLANTGELFF.

J is TRBJ1-5 and V is TRBV12-3 or TRBV12-4; D remains unclear. The CDR3 contains 13 residues. Trimming left V 3 bases short and J 0 bases short, with 3 bases between. CDR3 sequence (DNA): TGTGCCAGCAGTTTTGGTAGCAATCAGCCCCAGCATTTT. This sequence encodes CASSFGSNQPQHF.

The chain uses TRBV5-1 and TRBJ1-1, with TRBD1 identical over 7 bases. The CDR3 extends over 16 amino acids. Losses at the gene ends were 0 bases for V and 3 bases for J; bases not matched to a gene: 8. Germline CDR1 and CDR2: SGHRS and YFSETQ. DNA of the CDR3: TGCGCCAGCAGCTTGGGACAGGGAAGGGGGTACACTGAAGCTTTCTTT. Encoded protein: CASSLGQGRGYTEAFF.

The gene calls are TRBV24-1 and TRBJ2-3, with D perhaps TRBD2 (5 bases). From germline, CDR1 is KGHDR and CDR2 SFDVKD. The CDR3 has 14 residues. Deletions cut 5 bases from V and 3 bases from J, with 11 bases between. Here the CDR3 reads CATSASGFTDTQYF. In nucleotides, the CDR3 is TGTGCCACCAGTGCGAGCGGTTTTACAGATACGCAGTATTTT.

This clone showed up just once. The rearrangement joins TRBV11-3 to TRBJ2-2, with 7 bases identical to TRBD2. Losses at the gene ends were 0 bases for V and 6 bases for J; bases not matched to a gene: 10. Germline values: CDR1 SGHNT, CDR2 YENEEA. CDR3 size: 17 residues. CDR3 amino acids: CASSLDRLAGAPGELFF. The CDR3 DNA sequence: TGTGCCAGCAGCTTAGACAGACTTGCGGGAGCCCCCGGGGAGCTGTTTTTT. Combining the CDR3 with reference TRBV11-3 and TRBJ2-2 gives the whole variable domain EAGVVQSPRYKIIEKKQPVAFWCNPISGHNTLYWYLQNLGQGPELLIRYENEEAVDDSQLPKDRFSAERLKGVDSTLKIQPAELGDSAVYLCASSLDRLAGAPGELFFGEGSRLTVL.

This chain uses TRBV4-1 with TRBJ1-2; weak D call: TRBD1 (6 bases). Trimming took off 4 bases at V and 8 bases at J, with 20 bases between the two ends. This CDR3 is built from 15 residues. From germline, CDR1 is MGHRA and CDR2 YSYEKL. The CDR3 DNA reads as TGCGCCAGCAGCCCGCGACAGTGGGGGCCGGGGGGCTACACCTTC. Translated, it gives CASSPRQWGPGGYTF.

The chain recombines TRBV3-1 (or the pseudogene TRBV3-2) with TRBJ1-2, with D maybe TRBD1 (6 bases). Germline V CDR1 and CDR2: LGHDT, YNNKEL (reference sequence). The ends were cut back, 4 bases at V and 3 bases at J, with 15 bases in the middle. The CDR3 is 15 residues long. The CDR3 nucleotides are TGTGCCAGCAGCCCCCGCCCGAGGGGGTACTATGGCTACACCTTC. Its protein is CASSPRPRGYYGYTF.